These T cell receptor beta chains were read from a single sample in a study of response to subunit inactivated influenza vaccine. TCRdb re-analysed the RT-PCR reads in MiXCR, keeping a single row per CDR3 protein. Of around 320,000 distinct CDR3 sequences detected, approximately 21% appear once; the ten largest clones hold 9% to 12%. Sample: PBMCs from blood, taken about 19 months after vaccination. Every receptor here comes from a man between 45 and 75 years old who received an inactivated influenza vaccine. CDR3s include the opening cysteine and the closing phenylalanine or tryptophan. Fields, in order: J gene, D gene, clone size, V gene, CDR3 protein, CDR3 DNA. The D gene is left open where the match is weak. Clone size appears in some rows only: once, few, many, or a class for an expanded clone.

TRBJ2-7	-	-	TRBV14	CASSPRALWPYEQYF	TGTGCCAGCAGCCCAAGGGCTCTCTGGCCCTACGAGCAGTACTTC
TRBJ1-4	TRBD1	-	TRBV6-1	CASRADRGINEKLFF	TGTGCCAGCCGAGCGGACAGGGGAATTAATGAAAAACTGTTTTTT
TRBJ2-3	-	few	TRBV7-6	CASSPRLARGVDTQYF	TGTGCCAGCAGCCCTAGGCTAGCGAGGGGCGTTGATACGCAGTATTTT
TRBJ1-5	TRBD1	-	TRBV20-1	CSAKQGLQPQHF	TGCAGTGCTAAACAGGGGTTGCAGCCCCAGCATTTT
TRBJ2-3	-	-	TRBV2	CASTTGKTQYF	TGTGCCAGCACTACAGGGAAGACGCAGTATTTT
TRBJ2-3	TRBD2	many	TRBV4-3	CASSQGTNTDTQYF	TGCGCCAGCAGCCAGGGGACTAACACAGATACGCAGTATTTT
TRBJ1-6	-	few	TRBV7-8	CASSPMGGPSNNSPLHF	TGTGCCAGCAGTCCAATGGGGGGTCCATCGAATAATTCACCCCTCCACTTT
TRBJ2-5	TRBD2	few	TRBV5-1	CASSLNGGRSETQYF	TGCGCCAGCAGCTTGAACGGGGGGAGGTCAGAGACCCAGTACTTC
TRBJ2-1	-	-	TRBV6-5	CASSYSAGGNEQFF	TGTGCCAGCAGTTACTCGGCTGGTGGCAATGAGCAGTTCTTC
TRBJ2-2	-	-	TRBV12-3/TRBV12-4	CASSWGYTGELFF	TGTGCCAGCAGTTGGGGTTACACCGGGGAGCTGTTTTTT
TRBJ1-1	-	few	TRBV12-3/TRBV12-4	CASSYKTGLGTEAFF	TGTGCCAGCAGTTATAAAACAGGGCTGGGCACTGAAGCTTTCTTT
TRBJ2-7	TRBD2	-	TRBV7-9	CASSPREESPYEQYF	TGTGCCAGCAGCCCCCGGGAGGAAAGCCCCTACGAGCAGTACTTC
TRBJ2-2	-	-	TRBV12-3/TRBV12-4	CASSFRPGELFF	TGTGCCAGCAGTTTTAGACCGGGGGAGCTGTTTTTT
TRBJ1-6	-	-	TRBV10-2	CASQDTYNSPLHF	TGCGCCAGCCAAGACACATATAATTCACCCCTCCACTTT
TRBJ2-3	-	few	TRBV7-8	CASTLTLLESNTQYF	TGTGCCAGCACTTTAACACTCTTAGAAAGCAATACGCAGTATTTT
TRBJ1-1	TRBD1	few	TRBV10-3	CATGDRGRTEAFF	TGTGCCACCGGGGACAGGGGACGGACTGAAGCTTTCTTT
TRBJ2-3	TRBD1	few	TRBV6-1	CASSPGTVSSTDTQYF	TGTGCCAGCAGTCCCGGGACAGTGTCTAGCACAGATACGCAGTATTTT
TRBJ1-2	-	many	TRBV12-3/TRBV12-4	CASSLEARTYGYTF	TGTGCCAGCAGTTTAGAGGCCAGGACCTATGGCTACACCTTC
TRBJ1-5	-	few	TRBV4-1	CASSLGPARGSNQPQHF	TGCGCCAGCAGCCTGGGGCCTGCGAGGGGAAGCAATCAGCCCCAGCATTTT
TRBJ1-6	-	few	TRBV5-1	CASSLDGGGGSPLHF	TGCGCCAGCAGCTTGGACGGGGGCGGAGGTTCACCCCTCCACTTT
TRBJ1-6	-	-	TRBV4-2	CASSPRASGSYNSPLHF	TGTGCCAGCAGCCCCCGGGCCTCGGGGTCCTATAATTCACCCCTCCACTTT
TRBJ2-2	-	-	TRBV18	CASSPQGPANTGELFF	TGTGCCAGCTCACCACAGGGCCCCGCGAACACCGGGGAGCTGTTTTTT
TRBJ2-1	TRBD1	many	TRBV20-1	CSAGPLGQGIRDEQFF	TGCAGTGCCGGACCCCTGGGACAGGGGATTAGAGATGAGCAGTTCTTC
TRBJ2-1	TRBD2	-	TRBV27	CASTLRGGPSYNEQFF	TGTGCCAGCACCCTAAGGGGAGGGCCTTCCTACAATGAGCAGTTCTTC
TRBJ2-1	TRBD1	-	TRBV18	CASSRDSNEQFF	TGTGCCAGCTCCCGGGACAGCAATGAGCAGTTCTTC
TRBJ1-6	-	-	TRBV6-5	CASSYYRAHGTTNSPLHF	TGTGCCAGCAGTTATTACCGGGCGCACGGGACAACTAATTCACCCCTCCACTTT
TRBJ2-2	-	many	TRBV4-2	CASSQGHSLKSGELFF	TGTGCCAGCAGCCAAGGGCACAGTCTTAAGTCCGGGGAGCTGTTTTTT